Reported below is one TCR beta chain. Its specificity is unknown. This specimen comes from a study of T cells after yellow fever vaccination. V shed 1 base and J shed 2 bases, with 12 bases lying between them. Germline V CDR1 and CDR2: SEHNR, FQNEAQ (reference sequence). The CDR3 loop spans 17 amino acids. Broader study findings: Among primary-vaccination clones, most reappeared after the booster, at 95% to 96% for CD4 and under 90% for CD8. Secondary responses were weaker yet peaked faster, day 5 versus 15.

It was through 5'RACE template switching that TCR cDNA was made, with a universal primer site and UMIs added. TCRdb re-called the 5' RACE reads through MiXCR, storing one row per CDR3 protein. The sample records fewer than 100,000 distinct CDR3 sequences, 5.8% being singletons. V is TRBV7-9 and J is TRBJ1-6; a possible D gene is TRBD1 (5 bases). The input for sequencing was CD8+ T cells sorted from PBMCs, taken 10 days after the yellow fever booster vaccination. The sequence came from a man aged 18 to 30 who received the YFV17D yellow fever vaccine. The CDR3 nucleotides are TGTGCCAGCAGCTTAGTCCTGGGGGTACCCTATAATTCACCCCTCCACTTT. Amino acids: CASSLVLGVPYNSPLHF.